The 16 T cell receptor beta chains presented below share a single source sample, sequenced in a study of Graves' ophthalmopathy and Graves' hyperthyroidism (dated by TCRdb to between 2018 and 2020). The instrument was an Illumina HiSeq 2000. For repertoire sequencing, the TCR beta CDR3 regions were amplified from RNA transcripts. The first round was an RT-PCR using HTBI primers with the Qiagen OneStep RT-PCR kit, and this first round was followed by a second-round multiplex PCR, then size selection and purification. TCRdb took the public reads, trimmed them with fastp at Q25, ran MiXCR for clone calling and kept in-frame beta chains. Each entry is one CDR3 protein sequence, shown with its most common DNA and genes. This sample has over a million distinct CDR3 sequences in its table, and less than 45% of those were observed once. The ten largest make up 11% of the sample. The specimen sequenced was peripheral blood or thyroid tissue (not recorded which). These receptors were taken from an adult man with Graves' hyperthyroidism.

This clonotype was picked up many times. The chain couples TRBV9 to TRBJ1-6, with D possibly being TRBD1 (6 bases). Germline V lookup: CDR1 SGDLS, CDR2 YYNGEE. Trimming removed 2 bases at V and 5 bases at J, with 8 bases between. The CDR3 extends over 14 amino acids. CDR3 loop: CASSVRDNNSPLHF. The CDR3 coding sequence is TGTGCCAGCAGCGTGCGGGACAATAATTCACCCCTCCACTTT.

Concerning this clonotype itself: At one of its ends the junction is not consistent with the germline gene, which may arise from a read error. The J gene is TRBJ1-6, the V gene TRBV7-9; unclear D gene. CDR3 length equals 17 residues. CDR1 SEHNR and CDR2 FQNEAQ come from the germline V gene (reference sequence). The CDR3 sequence: CASSQSTAFPYNSPLHF. CDR3 in DNA: TGCGCCAGCAGCCAATCCACAGCCTTCCCTTATAATTCACCCCTCCACTTT.

This clonotype was picked up a small number of times. The chain recombines TRBV4-3 with TRBJ2-7, with D unresolved. V lost 0 bases, J lost 3 bases, and 12 bases lay in between. This CDR3 has 15 residues. Germline V gene data show CDR1 as LGHNA and CDR2 as YSLEER. CDR3 loop: CASSQETYMDYEQYF. CDR3 nucleotides: TGCGCCAGCAGCCAAGAGACATATATGGACTACGAGCAGTACTTC.

This clonotype was counted ten times or more. The rearrangement joins TRBV7-2 to TRBJ2-5, with D perhaps TRBD2 (7 bases). V was clipped by 0 bases and J by 5 bases, with 13 bases between them. This CDR3 is built from 15 residues. Germline V CDR1 and CDR2: SGHTA, FQGNSA. CDR3 in DNA: TGTGCCAGCAGCTTAGCCCGGGGGGCTGGGGAGACCCAGTACTTC. This translates into CASSLARGAGETQYF.

The V call is TRBV7-9, the J call TRBJ1-4, with D unclear. V was cut by 5 bases and J by 11 bases, with 12 bases left in between. CDR1 and CDR2 from the germline V gene are SEHNR and FQNEAQ (reference sequence). This CDR3 has 12 amino acids. The chain's CDR3 is CASSAYRVKLFF. The CDR3 DNA is TGTGCCAGCAGCGCTTACCGGGTCAAACTGTTTTTT.

At least ten counts were recorded for this clonotype. V and J are TRBV19 and TRBJ2-7; D is possibly TRBD1 (5 bases). The CDR3 extends over 13 amino acids. The V gene lost 3 bases and the J gene lost 1 base, with 7 bases spanning the gap. The germline V gene has CDR1 LNHDA and CDR2 SQIVND (reference sequence). This chain's CDR3 is CASSMQGSYEQYF. The DNA for the CDR3 is TGTGCCAGTAGTATGCAGGGTTCCTACGAGCAGTACTTC.

This clonotype has ten or more counts. The chain combines TRBV2 with TRBJ2-2; D unclear. CDR3 length: 14 residues. Germline V gene lookup returns CDR1 SNHLY and CDR2 FYNNEI. The V end lost 1 base, the J end lost 6 bases, and 9 bases lay between the germline ends. The CDR3 coding sequence is TGTGCCAGCAGTGAAGTCGGATGGCCCGGGGAGCTGTTTTTT. Translating it yields CASSEVGWPGELFF. The full variable domain, with the rest looked up from reference TRBV2 and TRBJ2-2, is EPEVTQTPSHQVTQMGQEVILRCVPISNHLYFYWYRQILGQKVEFLVSFYNNEISEKSEIFDDQFSVERPDGSNFTLKIRSTKLEDSAMYFCASSEVGWPGELFFGEGSRLTVL.

J is TRBJ2-7 and V is TRBV7-2, with D unclear. The CDR3 loop spans 12 amino acids. The V gene's germline CDR1 is SGHTA and CDR2 FQGNSA. V shed 6 bases and J shed 2 bases, with 8 bases lying between them. CDR3 residues: CASRQKPYEQYF. CDR3 DNA sequence: TGTGCCAGCAGGCAGAAGCCCTACGAGCAGTACTTC.

This clonotype has a count of ten or more. The chain recombines TRBV5-1 with TRBJ2-7; 7 bases are shared with TRBD2. This CDR3 is built from 14 residues. V gave up 6 bases and J gave up 1 base; unmatched junction bases: 7. Germline assignment: CDR1 SGHRS and CDR2 YFSETQ. The chain's CDR3 is CASTISAGSYEQYF. DNA of the CDR3: TGCGCCAGCACGATCTCAGCGGGATCCTACGAGCAGTACTTC.

The genes are TRBV20-1 and TRBJ2-2; D is possibly TRBD1 (6 bases). TRBJ1-6 matches the DNA end more closely, so the J call is doubtful. The CDR3 length is 14 residues. Germline V gene lookup returns CDR1 DFQATT and CDR2 SNEGSKA (reference sequence). The CDR3 coding sequence is TGCAGTGCTAGAGAGAAGGGGGAGCACTCACCCCTCCACTTT. This gives the protein CSAREKGEHSPLHF.

This clonotype was counted many times. The chain has TRBV9 and TRBJ1-1, with D uncertain. Trimming cost V 0 bases and J 4 bases, with 13 bases left between them. This CDR3 is built from 15 residues. Germline values: CDR1 SGDLS, CDR2 YYNGEE. The CDR3, as DNA: TGTGCCAGCAGCGTAGCTGTCGGGCAGTTCACTGAAGCTTTCTTT. This translates into CASSVAVGQFTEAFF.

This clonotype was counted at least ten times. The chain has TRBV14 and TRBJ2-7; weak D call: TRBD1 (6 bases). This CDR3 has 15 amino acids. Deletions cut 4 bases from V and 2 bases from J, with 15 bases between. Germline V gives CDR1 SGHDN, CDR2 FVKESK. The CDR3 nucleotides read TGTGCCAGCAGCCCTGGGCCGGGACAAGCCTACGAGCAGTACTTC. It encodes CASSPGPGQAYEQYF.

This chain connects TRBV6-2 or TRBV6-3 to TRBJ1-4, with no clear D. Germline V lookup: CDR1 MNHEY, CDR2 SVGEGT. The CDR3 length is 15 residues. Trimming removed 6 bases at V and 0 bases at J, with 11 bases between. The CDR3 region is CASSHNRATNEKLFF. The CDR3 bases are TGTGCCAGCAGCCACAACAGAGCAACTAATGAAAAACTGTTTTTT.

Ten or more counts support this clonotype. The V call is TRBV2, the J call TRBJ2-2; D gene uncertain. The CDR3 has 11 residues. The germline V and J ends were trimmed by 7 bases and 5 bases, with 5 bases remaining between them. Germline V lookup: CDR1 SNHLY, CDR2 FYNNEI. The chain's CDR3 is CASIYTGELFF. The CDR3, as DNA: TGTGCCAGCATATATACCGGGGAGCTGTTTTTT.

This chain uses TRBV4-3 with TRBJ2-7; D is unresolved. V lost 3 bases and J lost 3, with 12 bases in between. The CDR3 loop spans 14 amino acids. Germline V gene sequence: CDR1 LGHNA, CDR2 YSLEER. The DNA of the CDR3 is TGCGCCAGCAGCCATGATCACACTTTCTACGAGCAGTACTTC. Residues: CASSHDHTFYEQYF.

This clonotype was counted at least ten times. V usage is TRBV19 and J usage is TRBJ1-1; no definite D call. CDR1 and CDR2 (germline): LNHDA, SQIVND (reference sequence). V gave up 4 bases and J gave up 1 base, with 13 bases separating them. The CDR3 has 15 amino acids. CDR3 DNA: TGTGCCAGTAGTACCACCAGGTACCCGAACACTGAAGCTTTCTTT. It specifies CASSTTRYPNTEAFF.